A selection of T cell receptor beta chains follows, all from one sample in a study of neurological immune-mediated disorders. Via MiXCR, TCRdb re-called the 5' RACE reads, giving one row per CDR3 protein. The data show 50,000 to 70,000 distinct CDR3 sequences, approximately 12% seen once. Source material: PBMCs. The receptors shown here come from a woman aged 55 to 70 with HTLV-1-associated myelopathy (HAM/TSP). Both conserved end residues are part of each CDR3. The D gene is left open where the match is weak. Rows may omit the clone size; those that give it use once, few, many or a size class.

size: many
V: TRBV6-5
D: NA
J: TRBJ2-3
DNA: TGTGCCAGCGGTGAAATCACAGATACGCAGTATTTT
CDR3: CASGEITDTQYF

size: NA
V: TRBV6-1
D: TRBD2
J: TRBJ2-3
DNA: TGTGCCAGCAGCGTGGGACTAGTGGGAGGCGGGAGCACAGATACGCAGTATTTT
CDR3: CASSVGLVGGGSTDTQYF

size: few
V: TRBV4-1
D: NA
J: TRBJ1-4
DNA: TGCGCCAGCAGCCCTTGGATAGAGTTGTCAGAGAGGATTAATGAAAAACTGTTTTTT
CDR3: CASSPWIELSERINEKLFF

size: many
V: TRBV6-1
D: TRBD2
J: TRBJ2-3
DNA: TGTGCCAGCAGTGAATTAGGTAGCGGGAGCTTCCCAGATACGCAGTATTTT
CDR3: CASSELGSGSFPDTQYF

size: many
V: TRBV5-1
D: TRBD1
J: TRBJ1-1
DNA: TGCGCCAGCAGCCTTGCGGACAGGGTACACATGAACACTGAAGCTTTCTTT
CDR3: CASSLADRVHMNTEAFF

size: many
V: TRBV12-3/TRBV12-4
D: TRBD1
J: TRBJ1-2
DNA: TGTGCCAGCAGTCAAGCCGGGACAGGGGGAAATGGCTACACCTTC
CDR3: CASSQAGTGGNGYTF

size: many
V: TRBV5-1
D: TRBD2
J: TRBJ2-1
DNA: TGCGCCAGCAGCTTACTAGCGGGAGGTTTATATGAGCAGTTCTTC
CDR3: CASSLLAGGLYEQFF

size: many
V: TRBV2
D: TRBD2
J: TRBJ2-2
DNA: TGTGCCAGCAGTGAAAGGGGACTAGCGGGAGACGCGAACACCGGGGAGCTGTTTTTT
CDR3: CASSERGLAGDANTGELFF

size: many
V: TRBV28
D: TRBD1
J: TRBJ1-3
DNA: TGTGCCAGCAGTTCCCTAGGGGGCGCGATCAGAAAAACCATATATTTT
CDR3: CASSSLGGAIRKTIYF

size: many
V: TRBV29-1
D: TRBD2
J: TRBJ2-1
DNA: TGCAGCGTTGATCCAGCGGGAGGGTTTTATCCTAATGAGCAGTTCTTC
CDR3: CSVDPAGGFYPNEQFF

size: many
V: TRBV12-3/TRBV12-4
D: TRBD1
J: TRBJ2-2
DNA: TGTGCCAGCAGCGGGACAGGGGGCGCAGGACCCGGGGAGCTGTTTTTT
CDR3: CASSGTGGAGPGELFF

size: many
V: TRBV3-1
D: NA
J: TRBJ2-6
DNA: TGTGCCAGCAGCCAAGGGACAGATCACTCTGGGGCCAACGTCCTGACTTTC
CDR3: CASSQGTDHSGANVLTF

size: many
V: TRBV7-9
D: NA
J: TRBJ1-4
DNA: TGTGCCAGCAGCTTAGAGGGGACATCTAACGAAAAACTGTTTTTT
CDR3: CASSLEGTSNEKLFF

size: many
V: TRBV2
D: NA
J: TRBJ1-2
DNA: TGTGCCAGCAGTGAGGTTGGCCAGGGTGTTGGCTATGGCTACACCTTC
CDR3: CASSEVGQGVGYGYTF

size: many
V: TRBV12-3/TRBV12-4
D: NA
J: TRBJ2-1
DNA: TGTGCCAGCAGCAGGTCCGAGCAGTTCTTC
CDR3: CASSRSEQFF

size: many
V: TRBV10-3
D: TRBD1
J: TRBJ1-3
DNA: TGTGCCATCAGTGGGAATCAACAGGGGAGCTCTGGAAACACCATATATTTT
CDR3: CAISGNQQGSSGNTIYF

size: many
V: TRBV5-6
D: NA
J: TRBJ1-5
DNA: TGTGCCAGCAGCTTACGGGGAAGCAATCAGCCCCAGCATTTT
CDR3: CASSLRGSNQPQHF

size: many
V: TRBV5-1
D: NA
J: TRBJ1-1
DNA: TGCGCCAGCAGCTTGGCGGGGGAGGCTTTCTTT
CDR3: CASSLAGEAFF

size: many
V: TRBV7-9
D: TRBD2
J: TRBJ2-3
DNA: TGTGCCAGCAGCCCGAGTCGGGGGGCAGATACGCAGTATTTT
CDR3: CASSPSRGADTQYF

size: many
V: TRBV5-1
D: NA
J: TRBJ1-1
DNA: TGCGCCAGCAGCTTGGATGGGGGTGCGGTTCGTAGGGCTTTCTTT
CDR3: CASSLDGGAVRRAFF

size: NA
V: TRBV15
D: NA
J: TRBJ2-7
DNA: TGTGCCACCAGCAGAGATAGGCGGTACGAGCAGCACTTC
CDR3: CATSRDRRYEQHF

size: NA
V: TRBV7-8
D: NA
J: TRBJ1-5
DNA: TGTGCCAGCAGCTTAATTGCGGGGGTGGGTTTCGACAATCAGCCCCAGCATTTT
CDR3: CASSLIAGVGFDNQPQHF

size: many
V: TRBV20-1
D: NA
J: TRBJ2-1
DNA: TGCAGTGCTAGAGACCGGGACTTCTACAATGAGCAGTTCTTC
CDR3: CSARDRDFYNEQFF

size: many
V: TRBV7-9
D: TRBD2
J: TRBJ2-7
DNA: TGTGCCAGCAGCAATAGCGGGAGTGGATACGAGCAGTACTTC
CDR3: CASSNSGSGYEQYF

size: many
V: TRBV5-1
D: NA
J: TRBJ2-1
DNA: TGCGCCAGCAGCTTGAATCCGGAGAGCTCCTACAATGAGCAGTTCTTC
CDR3: CASSLNPESSYNEQFF

size: medium-sized
V: TRBV5-1
D: NA
J: TRBJ2-7
DNA: TGCGCCAGCAGCCCGGGAATGGGGACAACCTACGAGCAGTACTTC
CDR3: CASSPGMGTTYEQYF

size: many
V: TRBV5-1
D: NA
J: TRBJ1-1
DNA: TGCGCCAGCAGCTTGGAGAGGGGAGGGACTGAAGCTTTCTTT
CDR3: CASSLERGGTEAFF

size: many
V: TRBV7-9
D: NA
J: TRBJ2-7
DNA: TGTGCCAGCACCCACGGTGGGAACTCCTACGAGCAGTACTTC
CDR3: CASTHGGNSYEQYF

size: many
V: TRBV12-3/TRBV12-4
D: NA
J: TRBJ2-1
DNA: TGTGCCAGCAGCTGGATGCGGAATGAGCAGTTCTTC
CDR3: CASSWMRNEQFF

size: many
V: TRBV6-1
D: NA
J: TRBJ1-3
DNA: TGTGCCAGCAAGCTGGGGGCGCCCGGAAACACCATATATTTT
CDR3: CASKLGAPGNTIYF

size: NA
V: TRBV24-1
D: NA
J: TRBJ2-5
DNA: TGTGCCACCAGTGCACAGGGTGAGACCCAGTACTTC
CDR3: CATSAQGETQYF

size: many
V: TRBV6-5
D: NA
J: TRBJ1-1
DNA: TGTGCCAGCAGCCCTATCCGGACGGCGCGTGAAGCTTTCTTT
CDR3: CASSPIRTAREAFF

size: NA
V: TRBV5-1
D: NA
J: TRBJ2-2
DNA: TGCGCCAGCAGCCTGGGCCCGAAGGGTGCCGGGGAGCTGTTTTTT
CDR3: CASSLGPKGAGELFF

size: many
V: TRBV2
D: TRBD1
J: TRBJ2-3
DNA: TGTGCCAGACTCCGGGACAGCGACACAGATACGCAGTATTTT
CDR3: CARLRDSDTDTQYF

size: NA
V: TRBV29-1
D: TRBD1
J: TRBJ1-5
DNA: TGCAGCGTCAGGGGGACAATCCGAGAGCCCCAGCATTTT
CDR3: CSVRGTIREPQHF

size: many
V: TRBV29-1
D: TRBD2
J: TRBJ2-1
DNA: TGCAGCGTTCGCCAGCGGGAGGCCCTTGGGGCCTACAATGAGCAGTTCTTC
CDR3: CSVRQREALGAYNEQFF

size: many
V: TRBV5-1
D: NA
J: TRBJ1-2
DNA: TGCGCCAGCAGCTCCGACATTTATGGCTACACCTTC
CDR3: CASSSDIYGYTF

size: many
V: TRBV4-1
D: NA
J: TRBJ2-7
DNA: TGCGCCAGCGTCCCTAGGGGGAGCGGGTCATCCTACGAGCAGTACTTC
CDR3: CASVPRGSGSSYEQYF

size: many
V: TRBV29-1
D: TRBD2
J: TRBJ2-1
DNA: TGCAGCGTTGAAGATCTCGGACTAGCGCCTTCGGGGGAGCAGTTCTTC
CDR3: CSVEDLGLAPSGEQFF

size: many
V: TRBV12-3/TRBV12-4
D: TRBD1
J: TRBJ2-7
DNA: TGTGCCAGCTCCCCGGGACAGGATCACTACGAGCAGTACTTC
CDR3: CASSPGQDHYEQYF

size: many
V: TRBV29-1
D: TRBD2
J: TRBJ2-1
DNA: TGCAGCGTTGAACTTTCTTCCGGGACTAGCCAGTGGGATGAGCAGTTCTTC
CDR3: CSVELSSGTSQWDEQFF